Reported below is one T cell receptor (beta chain). The data were taken from a study of blood T cell repertoires in COVID-19. Study-wide context: Collection of acute and convalescent COVID-19 samples took place in the United States, Italy and Spain. PBMCs, B-cell-depleted T cells, or T cells were the source of the cDNA or gDNA that made up the material.

The germline V gene has CDR1 MNHEY and CDR2 SVGAGI. The V end was cut by 2 bases, the J end by 2 bases, with 13 bases between. The length of the CDR3 is 16 residues. Original methodology: It was from reference gene primer amplification that nucleated cell counts were estimated. Measured with immunoSEQ multiplex PCR; TCRdb has only the in-frame clones, and not every one. Clone size and V and J calls were adopted from that table, with D and trimming inferred from the DNA. This table holds approximately 50,000 clones, 75% to 95% found once. Sequenced material: peripheral blood. The rearrangement uses TRBV6-5 and TRBJ1-5; a possible D gene is TRBD1 (6 bases). The TCR sequence derives from a man in his fifties or sixties with active COVID-19. This CDR3 is CASSYPQGWGNQPQHF. In DNA, the CDR3 is TGTGCCAGCAGTTACCCACAGGGATGGGGCAATCAGCCCCAGCATTTT.